This T cell receptor (beta chain) was found in a study of blood T cell repertoires in COVID-19. Germline values: CDR1 SGHDN, CDR2 FVKESK. The CDR3 length is 15 residues. Losses at the gene ends were 3 bases for V and 5 bases for J; bases not matched to a gene: 5. Some clones are missing from TCRdb's copy, which holds only in-frame ones; the method was immunoSEQ multiplex PCR. The sample contains a few hundred thousand clones, 80% to 95% of which appear only once. Sequencing input: PBMCs or T cells enriched from blood (not recorded which). The J gene is TRBJ1-4, the V gene TRBV14; 8 bases line up with TRBD1. The source of this sequence is a woman aged 40 to 49 who had been exposed to COVID-19. CDR3 bases: TGTGCCAGCAGCCACGGGACAGGAGTGAATGAAAAACTGTTTTTT. It is translated as CASSHGTGVNEKLFF.